Listed below are T cell receptor beta chains from one sample, sequenced in a study of tumor-infiltrating lymphocytes in primary liver carcinoma. TCRdb ran MiXCR on the multiplex PCR reads and lists one entry per CDR3 protein. The table includes over 35,000 distinct CDR3 sequences, approximately 70% detected once. Sequences were obtained from liver tumor tissue from sampling region 2. Receptors originate from a man between 35 and 55 years old with primary liver carcinoma and hepatitis B virus infection. CDR3s include the opening cysteine and the closing phenylalanine or tryptophan. The D gene is left open where the match is weak. Where a row states a size, it is once, few, many or the class of an expanded clone; other rows omit it.

.	TRBV11-3	TRBJ2-2	.	13	TGTGCCAGCGGCTTAGACTTCACCGGGGGGCTATTTTTT	CASGLDFTGGLFF
TRBD1	TRBV6-1	TRBJ1-4	.	16	TGTGCCTGCATCCACCTCATGGGACAGGGAGGTATTGAACTGTTTTTT	CACIHLMGQGGIELFF
.	TRBV11-2	TRBJ2-1	.	17	TGTGTCAGCAGCTTAGATAGGGGCGGGATGTTATACAATGAGCACTTCTTC	CVSSLDRGGMLYNEHFF
.	TRBV11-2	TRBJ2-7	.	12	TGTACCAGCAGTCCTGGGGGCTACGAGCAGTGTTTC	CTSSPGGYEQCF
.	TRBV28	TRBJ2-1	.	15	TGTGCCAGCAGCTCGCCGGAACAGGATTCCAATGAGCAGTTCTTC	CASSSPEQDSNEQFF
.	TRBV7-2	TRBJ1-2	many	15	TGTGCCAGCAGCCCCGGGACCCAGCCTTTGAGTGGCTACACCTTC	CASSPGTQPLSGYTF
.	TRBV5-4	TRBJ2-5	once	14	TGTGCCAGCAGCCCAGTACAAGTGGGGGAGGCCCAGTACTTC	CASSPVQVGEAQYF
.	TRBV5-4	TRBJ1-4	medium-sized	12	TGTGCCAGCAGCCCGAGGGGGGAAAAACTGTTTTTT	CASSPRGEKLFF
.	TRBV6-1	TRBJ1-5	.	16	TGTGCCTGCAGTGAAGCGCGACAGTGGGGCAATCAGCCCCAGCATTTT	CACSEARQWGNQPQHF
.	TRBV11-2	TRBJ2-7	few	14	TGTACCAACAGCTCTAACGGGAACTCCTACGAGCAGTACTTC	CTNSSNGNSYEQYF
TRBD2	TRBV7-9	TRBJ2-1	many	16	TGTGCCAGCAGCTTAGGACTAGCGAGCTCCTACAATGAGCAGTTCTTC	CASSLGLASSYNEQFF
.	TRBV4-3	TRBJ2-1	.	18	TGTGCCAGCTGCCAGGAATGGGGGGGGGCCAGCTCCTACAATGAGCAGTTCTTC	CASCQEWGGASSYNEQFF
.	TRBV6-1	TRBJ2-2	once	16	TGTGCCAACAGTGAAGCCCCCACTAGCCTACCCGGGGAGCTGTTTTTT	CANSEAPTSLPGELFF
.	TRBV29-1	TRBJ2-1	few	13	TGCAGCATCGCCCCCCTCTCCTACAATGAGCAGTTCTTC	CSIAPLSYNEQFF
.	TRBV6-2/TRBV6-3	TRBJ2-2	once	13	TGTGCCAGCAGTTACCTACTGTTACGGGAGCTGTCTTTT	CASSYLLLRELSF
.	TRBV14	TRBJ2-7	.	13	TGTGCAAGCAGCCAAGATCAGGGACGGGAGCAGTACTTC	CASSQDQGREQYF
.	TRBV6-1	TRBJ2-4	.	15	TGTGCATGCAGTGACGCGGGGATAGCCAAAAACATTCAATACTTC	CACSDAGIAKNIQYF
TRBD2	TRBV7-8	TRBJ2-7	.	15	TGTGCCAGCAGCGCCAGGACTAGCGGCACCTACGAGCAGTACTTC	CASSARTSGTYEQYF
.	TRBV5-5	TRBJ2-2	.	15	TGTGCCAGCAGCTTGGAGCAGGGAGACACCGAGGAGCTGTTTTTT	CASSLEQGDTEELFF
.	TRBV28	TRBJ2-2	many	13	TGTGCCAGCGAGAAAGGGGGAGCCGGGGAGCTGTTTTTT	CASEKGGAGELFF
.	TRBV5-4	TRBJ2-2	.	12	TGTGCCAGCAGTGGGGACGCTGGGGAGCTGTTTTTT	CASSGDAGELFF
TRBD2	TRBV30	TRBJ2-5	.	15	TGTGTCTGGACAAGCCCCGCGGGACTAATAGGGACCCAGTACTTC	CVWTSPAGLIGTQYF
TRBD2	TRBV14	TRBJ2-1	.	13	TGTGCCAGCAGCTATCTAGCGGGAGGAGAGCAGTTCTTC	CASSYLAGGEQFF
.	TRBV6-2/TRBV6-3	TRBJ2-5	.	18	TGTGCCTGTAGCTCCCACCCTCGGGACCTCCTGTACCAAGAGACCCAGTACTTC	CACSSHPRDLLYQETQYF
.	TRBV11-2	TRBJ2-7	.	14	TGTGCCAGCAGCTTAAGAGGGGGTGGTGTGGAGCAGTACTTC	CASSLRGGGVEQYF
TRBD2	TRBV18	TRBJ2-1	.	16	TGTGCCAGATCACCACCTAGCGGGATTTCCTACAATGAGCAGTTCTTC	CARSPPSGISYNEQFF
.	TRBV28	TRBJ1-1	.	18	TGTGCCAGCAGTTTACCTCCGGGGGCAGCGGCGATGAACACTGAAGCTTTCTTT	CASSLPPGAAAMNTEAFF
.	TRBV6-5	TRBJ1-1	.	17	TGTGCCAGCGGTCACCCCACGGGGGCGGTAGGTATCGCTGAAGCTTTCTTT	CASGHPTGAVGIAEAFF
.	TRBV28	TRBJ2-7	many	14	TGTGCCAGCAGCTCGTGGGGAGGCGCCTACGAGCAGTACTTC	CASSSWGGAYEQYF
TRBD1	TRBV5-4	TRBJ2-7	.	15	TGTGCCAGCAGCTATGGGACAGGCGCGAGGGGCGAGCAGTACTTC	CASSYGTGARGEQYF
TRBD2	TRBV5-1	TRBJ2-3	many	17	TGCGCCAGCAGCTTGGCCTACGGGGGGGTCGGTACAGATACGCAGTATTTT	CASSLAYGGVGTDTQYF
.	TRBV5-1	TRBJ2-3	.	17	TGCGCCAGCAGCTTGCCAGGGAGGATCGACGGCACAGATTCGCAGTATTTT	CASSLPGRIDGTDSQYF
TRBD1	TRBV30	TRBJ2-2	.	14	TGTGCCTGGGGTCTACAGGGGTTCGCCGGGGAGCTGTTTTTT	CAWGLQGFAGELFF
.	TRBV6-1	TRBJ2-2	.	13	TGTGCCTGCATGACAGATAACACCGGGGAGCTGTTTTTT	CACMTDNTGELFF
.	TRBV12-3/TRBV12-4	TRBJ2-7	.	16	TGTGCCAGCAGTTTAGTCGTGGGTCTCGGTCTCAACGAGCAGTACTTC	CASSLVVGLGLNEQYF
.	TRBV29-1	TRBJ1-2	.	13	TGCAGCGTTGAATTAGTGGGGTTCTATGGCTACACCTTC	CSVELVGFYGYTF
.	TRBV7-8	TRBJ1-2	.	16	TGTCCCAGCAGCCCTGGGACGGGGGGCGCCGGCTATGGCTACACCTTC	CPSSPGTGGAGYGYTF
.	TRBV5-1	TRBJ2-1	.	15	TGCGCCAGCAGCTCCGGGACAATCCTACACAATGGGCAGTTCTTC	CASSSGTILHNGQFF
.	TRBV5-6	TRBJ2-3	.	16	TGTGCCAACAGCCCGGGTGCAGGGGTTCGCACAGATACGCAGTATTTT	CANSPGAGVRTDTQYF
.	TRBV6-2/TRBV6-3	TRBJ2-5	.	14	TGTACCAGCAGTCCTACAGGAGCCCAAGAGACACAGTACTTC	CTSSPTGAQETQYF
TRBD2	TRBV11-2	TRBJ2-1	.	14	TGTGCCAATAGCTTAGATACTAGCGGGAGGTCTCTGTTCTTC	CANSLDTSGRSLFF
.	TRBV12-3/TRBV12-4	TRBJ2-3	.	14	TGTGCCAGCAGTTTGGAGGGGACTCCAGATACGCGGTGTTTT	CASSLEGTPDTRCF
.	TRBV6-1	TRBJ2-2	.	15	TGTGCCAGCAGGGATTTGGACGGCGTAACCGAGGAGCTGTTTTTT	CASRDLDGVTEELFF
.	TRBV4-1	TRBJ1-6	many	20	TGCGCCAGCAGCCAAGATCCGGGCGGGGGGTTTAATTCCTATAATTCACCCCTCCACTTT	CASSQDPGGGFNSYNSPLHF
.	TRBV6-7	TRBJ1-5	few	12	TGTGCCAGCAGCTGGGAGATGCAGCCCCAGCATTTT	CASSWEMQPQHF
TRBD1	TRBV6-5	TRBJ1-3	.	18	TGTGCAAGCAGTCACGGTTCGAGGACAGGGATCGCTGGAAACACCATATATTTT	CASSHGSRTGIAGNTIYF
.	TRBV5-1	TRBJ1-1	many	14	TGCGCCAGCAGCGAAGCTGGGGGGTCATCTGAAGCTTTCTTT	CASSEAGGSSEAFF
.	TRBV24-1	TRBJ2-3	.	13	TGTATCACCAGTGATCTATACACAGATACGCAGTATTTT	CITSDLYTDTQYF
TRBD1	TRBV6-6	TRBJ2-7	many	14	TGTGCCAGCAGAGGCCCGGGACAGTTCTACGAGCAGTACTTC	CASRGPGQFYEQYF
TRBD2	TRBV25-1	TRBJ2-1	.	14	TGTGCCAGTACTGCGGGAGACTCCTACAATGAGCAGTTCTTC	CASTAGDSYNEQFF
.	TRBV14	TRBJ1-2	.	14	TGTGCCAGCAGTTATCAGGGTGATAGCTATGGCTACACCTTC	CASSYQGDSYGYTF
.	TRBV28	TRBJ2-2	.	14	TGTGTCGCCAGGGGGGACCTTAACACCGGGGAGCTGTTTTTT	CVARGDLNTGELFF
TRBD1	TRBV19	TRBJ1-4	many	15	TGTGCCAGTAGGCCCCTCGTATCAGGGGGCGCCGAACTGTTTTTT	CASRPLVSGGAELFF